The 27 T cell receptor beta chains listed next were all sequenced from one sample in a study of blood T cell repertoires in COVID-19. Clones were sequenced by immunoSEQ multiplex PCR, and TCRdb holds only the in-frame ones, with some missing. The data contain 90,000 to 120,000 clones, around 90% of them singletons. Material for sequencing was peripheral blood. These receptors came from a middle-aged man with active or convalescent COVID-19.

This sequence joins TRBV4-2 and TRBJ1-4; D might be TRBD1 (5 bases). V was shortened by 0 bases and J by 5 bases, with 13 bases between the two germline ends. This CDR3 spans 16 amino acids. CDR1 LGHNA and CDR2 YNFKEQ come from the germline V gene. The CDR3 here is CASSQDLGLLNEKLFF. In DNA, the CDR3 is TGTGCCAGCAGCCAAGATCTGGGACTGTTGAATGAAAAACTGTTTTTT.

The chain couples TRBV27 to TRBJ1-5, with D unclear. This CDR3 region has 14 residues. Germline assignment: CDR1 MNHEY and CDR2 SMNVEV (reference sequence). Between the trimmed V and J ends, which lost 0 bases and 6 bases, there was a span of 9 bases. The CDR3 sequence: CASSLSAGPQPQHF. CDR3 sequence (DNA): TGTGCCAGCAGTTTATCGGCGGGTCCTCAGCCCCAGCATTTT.

This chain joins TRBV21-1 and TRBJ2-7; the D call in the table, TRBD1, was not verified against the DNA. TRBV21-1 counts as a pseudogene. This CDR3 contains 13 residues. CDR3 sequence (DNA): TGTGCCAGCAAACCGGGACAGGCTGACGAGCAGTACTTC. Amino acids: CASKPGQADEQYF.

This chain's CDR3 is CASSITVANTEAFF. DNA for the CDR3: TGTGCCAGTAGTATCACAGTTGCAAACACTGAAGCTTTCTTT. The chain uses TRBV19 and TRBJ1-1; unclear D gene. The CDR3 is 14 residues long. Germline loops: CDR1 LNHDA, CDR2 SQIVND (reference sequence). Trimming cost V 3 bases and J 2 bases, with 10 bases left between them.

The CDR3 DNA sequence: TGTGCCAGCAGCTATATGAACTTTAACTATGGCTACACCTTC. Protein sequence: CASSYMNFNYGYTF. The chain joins TRBV7-2 to TRBJ1-2; D remains ambiguous. The CDR3 runs 14 residues. The germline CDR1 and CDR2 sequences are SGHTA and FQGNSA. V shed 4 bases and J shed 1 base, with 10 bases lying between them.

The chain recombines TRBV18 with TRBJ1-1; D not resolved. Trimming removed 4 bases at V and 7 bases at J, with 13 bases between. CDR1 KGHSH and CDR2 LQKENI come from the germline V gene. This CDR3 is 13 amino acids long. DNA for the CDR3: TGTGCCAGCTCACTTACCACGGAGGGTGAAGCTTTCTTT. Encoded protein: CASSLTTEGEAFF.

J is TRBJ1-3 and V is TRBV19, with D uncertain. V gave up 2 bases and J gave up 0 bases, with 5 bases separating them. From germline, CDR1 is LNHDA and CDR2 SQIVND (reference sequence). The CDR3 length is 14 residues. DNA for the CDR3: TGTGCCAGTAGTATAAAGAGCTCTGGAAACACCATATATTTT. This encodes CASSIKSSGNTIYF.

The rearrangement links TRBV2 to TRBJ1-1, with D unresolved. Germline CDR1 reads SNHLY; CDR2 reads FYNNEI. Between the trimmed V and J ends, which lost 5 bases and 3 bases, there was a span of 4 bases. The CDR3 has 11 residues. The CDR3 nucleotides read TGTGCCAGCAGTTTCGACACTGAAGCTTTCTTT. This translates into CASSFDTEAFF.

The chain is built from TRBV28 and TRBJ1-6, with 8 bases aligning to TRBD1. V lost 9 bases, J lost 7 bases, and 5 bases stayed unmatched. CDR1 and CDR2 (germline): MDHEN, SYDVKM. There are 13 residues in the CDR3. In nucleotides, the CDR3 is TGTGCCAGTGGGGGACAGGCGAATTCACCCCTCCACTTT. Its protein product is CASGGQANSPLHF.

V gene TRBV5-5 combines with J gene TRBJ2-1, with TRBD2 matching over 12 bases. The germline gives CDR1 SGHKS, CDR2 YYEKEE (reference sequence). The CDR3 extends over 16 amino acids. J gave up 7 bases and V 4 bases, and 9 bases lay outside the gene matches. The CDR3 nucleotides read TGTGCCAGCAGCCGACTAGCGGGAGTTGTCCTTAATGAGCAGTTCTTC. Its translation is CASSRLAGVVLNEQFF.

The chain recombines TRBV28 with TRBJ2-7; 11 bases line up with TRBD2. V was clipped by 3 bases and J by 4 bases; unmatched bases: 11. Germline lookup yields CDR1 MDHEN and CDR2 SYDVKM. CDR3 length: 17 residues. The CDR3 region is CASSFSSLAGGGYEQYF. The CDR3 DNA reads as TGTGCCAGCAGTTTTTCCTCATTAGCGGGAGGGGGTTACGAGCAGTACTTC.

This clone has a handful of counts. CDR3 amino acids: CASSVSGTGWAGELFF. The CDR3 coding sequence is TGTGCCAGCAGTGTTTCCGGGACAGGGTGGGCCGGGGAGCTGTTTTTT. This rearrangement joins TRBV27 to TRBJ2-2, with 9 positions matching TRBD1. The V and J ends lost 5 bases and 6 bases, in that order; junction bases with no gene match: 10. The CDR3 covers 16 residues. The germline V gene encodes CDR1 MNHEY and CDR2 SMNVEV (reference sequence).

This clone was seen a few times. This chain joins TRBV28 and TRBJ2-1; TRBD2 agrees at 8 bases. Germline trimming cut 5 bases from V and 7 bases from J; bases unmatched to any gene: 7. Germline assignment: CDR1 MDHEN and CDR2 SYDVKM. CDR3 length equals 14 residues. The CDR3: CASSGSGIGNEQFF. The CDR3 DNA reads as TGTGCCAGCAGTGGTAGCGGGATTGGAAATGAGCAGTTCTTC.

This sequence joins TRBV19 and TRBJ2-7; TRBD1 matches at 9 bases. V lost 9 bases and J lost 2; bases outside the gene matches: 8. Per germline, CDR1 LNHDA and CDR2 SQIVND (reference sequence). The CDR3 loop spans 14 amino acids. CDR3 sequence reads: CASQGGQGTYEQYF. CDR3 bases: TGTGCCAGCCAAGGGGGACAGGGAACCTACGAGCAGTACTTC.

This chain joins TRBV25-1 and TRBJ1-5, with 10 bases matching TRBD1. CDR3 length: 16 amino acids. The trim removed 1 base at V and 5 bases at J, leaving 5 bases unmatched. Germline CDR1 is MGHDK and CDR2 is SYGVNS. DNA for the CDR3: TGTGCCAGCAGTGAATCCGGACAGGGGGTATATCAGCCCCAGCATTTT. Translated: CASSESGQGVYQPQHF. Full variable domain (rest looked up from reference TRBV25-1 and TRBJ1-5): EADIYQTPRYLVIGTGKKITLECSQTMGHDKMYWYQQDPGMELHLIHYSYGVNSTEKGDLSSESTVSRIRTEHFPLTLESARPSHTSQYLCASSESGQGVYQPQHFGDGTRLSIL.

The chain has TRBV5-4 and TRBJ2-3, with 8 positions matching TRBD2. V dropped 4 bases and J dropped 2; count of bases not matched to a gene: 9. This CDR3 is 16 amino acids long. Germline assignment: CDR1 SGHNT and CDR2 YYREEE (reference sequence). CDR3 DNA: TGTGCCAGCAGCGAAGGACTAGCCCTGAACACAGATACGCAGTATTTT. It specifies CASSEGLALNTDTQYF.

This clone was observed a few times. The chain has TRBV7-2 and TRBJ2-2; perhaps TRBD2 as D (5 bases). The CDR3 totals 15 residues. Trimming stripped 3 bases from V and 7 bases from J, with 15 bases between. Germline CDR1 SGHTA, CDR2 FQGNSA. The DNA of the CDR3 is TGTGCCAGCAGCTTCGCTAGCACGACCGGCGGGGAGCTGTTTTTT. It encodes CASSFASTTGGELFF.

V and J are TRBV30 and TRBJ1-6; 7 bases match TRBD1. Germline CDR1 GTSNPN, CDR2 SVGIG (reference sequence). V lost 4 bases and J lost 7; bases outside the gene matches: 10. The CDR3 runs 15 residues. CDR3 sequence reads: CAWNYRGFTNSPLHF. The CDR3 DNA reads TGTGCCTGGAATTACAGGGGTTTCACAAATTCACCCCTCCACTTT.

The V and J genes are TRBV6-1 and TRBJ1-4; D not certain. This CDR3 region has 15 residues. Trimming left V 1 base short and J 7 bases short, with 13 bases between. Germline assignment: CDR1 MNHNS and CDR2 SASEGT. The CDR3 loop reads CASSEGQGGGEKLFF. The CDR3, as DNA: TGTGCCAGCAGTGAAGGGCAAGGAGGTGGTGAAAAACTGTTTTTT.

V is TRBV11-2 and J is TRBJ1-5; 7 positions agree with TRBD1. The CDR3 loop spans 12 amino acids. V shed 2 bases, J shed 13 bases, and the junction held 5 bases outside the gene matches. Germline V gene lookup returns CDR1 SGHAT and CDR2 FQNNGV. CDR3 in amino acids: CASSLLQGGQHF. The CDR3 nucleotides read TGTGCCAGCAGCTTACTCCAGGGGGGACAGCATTTT.

The chain has TRBV19 and TRBJ2-1; TRBD2 matches 7 bases. The CDR3 extends over 16 amino acids. J lost 0 bases, V lost 3 bases, and 5 bases had no gene match. Germline V gene sequence: CDR1 LNHDA, CDR2 SQIVND (reference sequence). The CDR3, as DNA: TGTGCCAGTAGTATTGTAGCTAGCGGCTCCTACAATGAGCAGTTCTTC. The encoded protein is CASSIVASGSYNEQFF.

This clone was observed once. This chain connects TRBV19 to TRBJ1-1; 9 bases map to TRBD1. V was pared by 5 bases and J by 0 bases, with 7 bases of the junction left unmatched. The CDR3 is made up of 16 amino acids. Per germline, CDR1 LNHDA and CDR2 SQIVND (reference sequence). The CDR3 region has the DNA TGTGCCAGTAGTCCACCGGGACAGGGACTGAACACTGAAGCTTTCTTT. This translates into CASSPPGQGLNTEAFF.

The rearrangement joins TRBV7-2 to TRBJ1-2, with unresolved D. The V gene lost 1 base and the J gene lost 8 bases, with 20 bases spanning the gap. The CDR3 sequence is 16 residues long. Per germline, CDR1 SGHTA and CDR2 FQGNSA. The CDR3 reads CASSLDSTVTLGGYTF. The DNA for the CDR3 is TGTGCCAGCAGCTTAGATTCTACAGTCACACTAGGAGGCTACACCTTC.

V is TRBV10-3 and J is TRBJ2-7; D perhaps matches TRBD1 (5 bases). The CDR3 sequence is 13 residues long. Trimming left V 0 bases short and J 5 bases short, with 8 bases between. Per germline, CDR1 ENHRY and CDR2 SYGVKD. CDR3 residues: CAISESGPHEQYF. The CDR3 nucleotides read TGTGCCATCAGTGAGTCGGGGCCCCACGAGCAGTACTTC.

This chain joins TRBV28 and TRBJ1-5; D unresolved. From germline, CDR1 is MDHEN and CDR2 SYDVKM. CDR3 length: 14 residues. The V end was cut by 5 bases, the J end by 6 bases, with 14 bases between. This CDR3 reads CASSAHMVAQPQHF. For the CDR3, the DNA is TGTGCCAGCAGTGCTCACATGGTGGCTCAGCCCCAGCATTTT.

The J gene is TRBJ1-2, the V gene TRBV27; 9 bases agree with TRBD1. The CDR3 has 14 residues. Germline V gene data show CDR1 as MNHEY and CDR2 as SMNVEV (reference sequence). The V gene end was trimmed by 5 bases and the J gene end by 5 bases; junction bases not matched to a gene: 6. Here the CDR3 reads CASSPGQGIYGYTF. The CDR3 DNA reads TGTGCCAGCAGTCCCGGACAGGGGATTTATGGCTACACCTTC.

The chain couples TRBV19 to TRBJ2-5, with D hard to call. Germline CDR1 is LNHDA and CDR2 is SQIVND (reference sequence). The CDR3 sequence is 16 residues long. V was shortened by 2 bases and J by 2 bases, with 15 bases between the two germline ends. The CDR3 sequence: CASSIRGRQFQETQYF. The DNA for the CDR3 is TGTGCCAGTAGTATAAGAGGTCGGCAGTTTCAAGAGACCCAGTACTTC.